This T cell receptor beta chain stems from a study of cytomegalovirus exposure and HLA in healthy donors. The primer mix had 60 Vbeta and 13 Jbeta primers. Sequenced by immunoSEQ multiplex PCR; TCRdb stores in-frame clones only, minus some. The sample holds about 84,000 clones, roughly 73% seen once. In its sample, this clone was seen a few times. The antigen remains unidentified. Points from the study as a whole: Presence/absence analyses supposed approximately even sequencing depth among donors. A later analysis by the authors found several of the most significant clusters apparently linked to common viral pathogens. It was reported in a later analysis that an Asian-associated ancestry cluster showed fewer N-insertions than the 666-donor mean. Cytomegalovirus-associated status was assigned to around 160 TCR beta chains.

Input material: PBMCs. The origin of this receptor is a male donor in good health and CMV-seropositive.

CDR3 bases: TGTGCCAGAGGGACAGGGATTGAAGCTTTCTTT. Its protein product is CARGTGIEAFF. The chain joins TRBV2 to TRBJ1-1; 9 positions agree with TRBD1. The ends lost 9 bases at V and 7 bases at J; junction bases unmatched: 3. Germline-derived CDR1 and CDR2 are SNHLY and FYNNEI. The CDR3 sequence is 11 residues long.